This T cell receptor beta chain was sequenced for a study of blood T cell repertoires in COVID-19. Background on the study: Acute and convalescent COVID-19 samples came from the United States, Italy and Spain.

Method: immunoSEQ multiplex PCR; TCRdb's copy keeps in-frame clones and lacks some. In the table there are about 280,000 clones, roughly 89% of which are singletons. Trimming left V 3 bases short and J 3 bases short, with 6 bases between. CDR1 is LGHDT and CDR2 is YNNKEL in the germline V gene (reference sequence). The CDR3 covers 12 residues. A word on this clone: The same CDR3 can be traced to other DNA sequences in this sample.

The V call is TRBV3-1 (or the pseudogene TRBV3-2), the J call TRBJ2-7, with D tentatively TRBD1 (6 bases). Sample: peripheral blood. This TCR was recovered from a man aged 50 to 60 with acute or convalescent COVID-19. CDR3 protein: CASSQTGYEQYF. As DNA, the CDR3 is TGTGCCAGCAGCCAGACAGGCTACGAGCAGTACTTC.